One T cell receptor beta chain is described in this entry. This entry is derived from a study of T-cell memory formation after mild COVID-19. The germline V and J ends were trimmed by 3 bases and 0 bases, with 2 bases remaining between them. There are 13 residues in the CDR3. Germline V gene sequence: CDR1 MGHDK, CDR2 SYGVNS. TCRdb re-analysed the 5' RACE reads in MiXCR, keeping a single row per CDR3 protein. The table includes hundreds of thousands of distinct CDR3 sequences, roughly 17% detected once. Sample: PBMCs or a T cell subset sorted from them (not recorded which). The sequence came from an adult woman who had mild COVID-19 (a few samples of this study predate the infection). Cell type and time point are not known. The chain couples TRBV25-1 to TRBJ2-2, with D unresolved. In DNA, the CDR3 is TGTGCCAGCAGTGAGGCGAACACCGGGGAGCTGTTTTTT. Its translation is CASSEANTGELFF.